This T cell receptor beta chain derives from a study of post-analysis software for immune sequencing data. About the study: Recorded subtypes: relapsing-remitting, secondary progressive, progressive-relapsing; some patients unannotated. Broader study findings: Compared with controls, patients had more of five TRBV segments, including TRBV5-6, TRBV5-1 and TRBV20-1. People with multiple sclerosis had a significantly lower normalized Chao1 diversity than controls did.

Prepared TCR beta cDNA libraries contained unique molecular identifiers. A population of about 1 to 11 million T cells gave rise to about half a million cDNA molecules. MiXCR, run by TCRdb on the PCR reads, gives a single entry per CDR3 protein. The sample shows about 820,000 distinct CDR3 sequences, about 50% of them seen only once. CDR1 DFQATT and CDR2 SNEGSKA come from the germline V gene (reference sequence). The CDR3 covers 12 residues. V was pared by 1 base and J by 12 bases, with 7 bases of the junction left unmatched. This clonotype was counted between two and nine times. Antigen unknown. The sequencing input was blood. The chain is built from TRBV20-1 and TRBJ1-2; TRBD1 matches at 8 bases. This TCR derives from a girl aged 5-17 years with multiple sclerosis. The DNA for the CDR3 is TGCAGTGCTAGAGTGAGACAGGGGACGAACACCTTC. Residues: CSARVRQGTNTF.